Below, one T cell receptor beta chain is given with its context. Its target is unknown. Expressed TCRB transcripts were sequenced, since all the RNA that had been isolated was reverse transcribed. Clones were sequenced by immunoSEQ multiplex PCR, and TCRdb holds only the in-frame ones, with some missing. The table includes 200,000 to 250,000 clones, around 68% detected once. The source of the sample is a study of beta chain features in type 1 diabetes. General study findings and limits: All four CD4+ subsets from Type 1 diabetes patients carried moderately but significantly shorter TCRB CDR3s. Shorter templates might be favored by PCR, and equally so in patients and in controls. Among type 1 diabetes patients, VDJ junctions had fewer insertions and more deletions. Whether HLA type influences TCRB rearrangement remained unresolved here.

The CDR3 is 14 residues long. J was trimmed by 8 bases and V by 4 bases; bases with no gene match: 7. Per the germline V gene, CDR1 is SGHRS and CDR2 is YFSETQ. The TCR comes from a man aged 25-40 years in good health. The sequencing sample was made of naive CD4+ T cells from blood. The genes are TRBV5-1 and TRBJ1-5; 9 nucleotides agree with TRBD1. The CDR3 reads CASSPGQGGEPQHF. CDR3 nucleotide sequence: TGCGCCAGCAGCCCGGGACAGGGAGGGGAGCCCCAGCATTTT.